This T cell receptor beta chain was obtained from a study of blood T cell repertoires in COVID-19. Trimming stripped 3 bases from V and 0 bases from J, with 10 bases between. CDR3 length: 14 residues. CDR1 and CDR2 (germline): SGHKS, YYEKEE (reference sequence). Per the original data handling: Estimation of nucleated cell counts relied on the amplification of reference gene primers. Using immunoSEQ multiplex PCR, the repertoire was profiled, and TCRdb retains in-frame clones only, with some absent. V and J calls and clone size are copied from that table; D and trimming were computed from the DNA. The data show 150,000 or so clones, over 75% seen once.

The source is a man younger than 30 with COVID-19, enrolled during active disease. Sequencing input: peripheral blood. The chain employs TRBV5-5 and TRBJ2-7; D possibly corresponds to TRBD1 (6 bases). CDR3 residues: CASSYRDTSYEQYF. The CDR3 region has the DNA TGTGCCAGCAGCTACCGGGACACCTCCTACGAGCAGTACTTC.